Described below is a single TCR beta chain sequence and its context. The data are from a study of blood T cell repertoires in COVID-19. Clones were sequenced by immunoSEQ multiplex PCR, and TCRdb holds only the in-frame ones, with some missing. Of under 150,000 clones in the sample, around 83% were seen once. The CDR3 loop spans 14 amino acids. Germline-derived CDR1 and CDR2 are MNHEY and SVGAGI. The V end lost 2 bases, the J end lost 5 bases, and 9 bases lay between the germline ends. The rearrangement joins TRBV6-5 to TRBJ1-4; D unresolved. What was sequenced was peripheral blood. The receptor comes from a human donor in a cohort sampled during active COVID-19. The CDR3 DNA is TGTGCCAGCAGTTACAGAGGTCCAAATGAAAAACTGTTTTTT. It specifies CASSYRGPNEKLFF.